This is a list of T cell receptor beta chains from one sample in a study of blood T cell repertoires in COVID-19. Sequenced by immunoSEQ multiplex PCR; TCRdb stores in-frame clones only, minus some. The table records roughly 75,000 clones, roughly 87% of them present only once. Sequenced material: peripheral blood. These receptors originate from a man aged 50-60 years with acute or convalescent COVID-19. CDR3s include the opening cysteine and the closing phenylalanine or tryptophan. A D gene is named only where the DNA matches it firmly. A row's size may be missing; if present it is once, few, many or a size class.

D gene	J gene	clone size	V gene	CDR3 DNA	CDR3 protein
NA	TRBJ2-3	NA	TRBV27	TGTGCCAGCAGTTTCCGACTACCAGATACGCAGTATTTT	CASSFRLPDTQYF
NA	TRBJ2-7	NA	TRBV11-1	TGTGCCAGCAGCTTAAGCGGACTTGGGATTAGCGAGCAGTACTTC	CASSLSGLGISEQYF
NA	TRBJ1-2	NA	TRBV19	TGTGCCAGTAGTATGCTTTACAGGGATGGCTACACCTTC	CASSMLYRDGYTF
NA	TRBJ2-3	NA	TRBV6-5	TGTGCCAGCAGCCTAAGCACAGATACGCAGTATTTT	CASSLSTDTQYF
TRBD1	TRBJ1-1	NA	TRBV18	TGTGCCAGCTCACCGGGACAGCTTAACACTGAAGCTTTCTTT	CASSPGQLNTEAFF
TRBD1	TRBJ1-6	NA	TRBV3-1/TRBV3-2	TGTGCCAGCAGCACAGCCTCACAGGGGAATTCACCCCTCCACTTT	CASSTASQGNSPLHF
NA	TRBJ2-2	NA	TRBV3-1/TRBV3-2	TGTGCCAGCAGCCAATTCTTCCCCCAGGGGGGTTCCGGGGAGCTGTTTTTT	CASSQFFPQGGSGELFF
NA	TRBJ1-1	NA	TRBV10-2	TGCGCCAGCAGTGAATTGGGAGAGAACACTGAAGCTTTCTTT	CASSELGENTEAFF
TRBD1	TRBJ1-2	NA	TRBV28	TGTGCCAGCAGTTTAGGTGGGACAGGGGGCGATGGCTACACCTTC	CASSLGGTGGDGYTF
NA	TRBJ1-2	NA	TRBV5-1	TGCGCCAGCAGCTTGTCCTCGGGCTACACCTTC	CASSLSSGYTF
TRBD1	TRBJ2-1	NA	TRBV12-3/TRBV12-4	TGTGCCAGCACAGGGGACAGTGAGCAGTTCTTC	CASTGDSEQFF
TRBD1	TRBJ1-1	NA	TRBV11-2	TGTGCCAGCAGCTTGGGGACAGGAACCCGTTCTTCGAACACTGAAGCTTTCTTT	CASSLGTGTRSSNTEAFF
TRBD1	TRBJ2-3	once	TRBV5-1	TGCGCCAGCAGCCCGACAGGGTTAAGCACAGATACGCAGTATTTT	CASSPTGLSTDTQYF
TRBD1	TRBJ1-5	NA	TRBV19	TGTGCCAGTATGACAGGGGGCTCTTGGGATCTTGGCAATCAGCCCCAGCATTTT	CASMTGGSWDLGNQPQHF
TRBD2	TRBJ2-1	NA	TRBV19	TGTGCCAGTAGTATCCTACCGGGACTAGCGGGAGAGATCTACAATGAGCAGTTCTTC	CASSILPGLAGEIYNEQFF
TRBD2	TRBJ2-3	NA	TRBV5-5	TGTGCCAGCAGCCAGGCGGGAGGGCCTCTTCAGGATACGCAGTATTTT	CASSQAGGPLQDTQYF
TRBD1	TRBJ1-1	NA	TRBV29-1	TGCAGCGTTCTCAGGGGGAAGACTGAAGCTTTCTTT	CSVLRGKTEAFF
NA	TRBJ2-3	NA	TRBV30	TGTGCCTGGACCAGAATGGCTCTCGCAGATACGCAGTATTTT	CAWTRMALADTQYF
TRBD1	TRBJ1-1	NA	TRBV9	TGTGCCAGCAGCGTGGACAGGGCCGAGAACACTGAAGCTTTCTTT	CASSVDRAENTEAFF
NA	TRBJ1-4	NA	TRBV2	TGTGCCAGCAGTGACCTCAGGGGTGAAAAACTGTTTTTT	CASSDLRGEKLFF
TRBD1	TRBJ1-4	few	TRBV5-1	TGCGCCAGCAGCTTGGGGACAGGGTTTAATGAAAAACTGTTTTTT	CASSLGTGFNEKLFF
NA	TRBJ1-5	once	TRBV9	TGTGCCAGCAGCGTTGACACCAATCAGCCCCAGCATTTT	CASSVDTNQPQHF
TRBD2	TRBJ2-3	NA	TRBV13	TGTGCCAGCAGCTTAGATCCGTTTAGCGGGAATACGCAGTATTTT	CASSLDPFSGNTQYF
TRBD1	TRBJ1-5	few	TRBV6-5	TGTGCCAGCAGCTCGGACAGGAGGGGAAGGCCCCAGCATTTT	CASSSDRRGRPQHF
NA	TRBJ1-2	few	TRBV4-3	TGCGCCAGCAGCCCGTTGGGGAGCTATGGCTACACCTTC	CASSPLGSYGYTF
TRBD1	TRBJ2-1	NA	TRBV10-3	TGTGCCATCAGCTTACACCTAGAACCGGGACAGGGGGCAGATGAGCAGTTCTTC	CAISLHLEPGQGADEQFF
NA	TRBJ1-5	NA	TRBV3-1/TRBV3-2	TGTGCCAGCAGCCAGGGGGCTGGCAATCAGCCCCAGCATTTT	CASSQGAGNQPQHF
NA	TRBJ2-6	NA	TRBV7-3	TGTGCCAGCAGCTCTAGGCAGCCCTCTGGGGCCAACGTCCTGACTTTC	CASSSRQPSGANVLTF
TRBD1	TRBJ2-7	NA	TRBV30	TGTGCCTGGAGAAGGACAGGGCAGACCTACGAGCAGTACTTC	CAWRRTGQTYEQYF
TRBD2	TRBJ2-1	NA	TRBV6-2/TRBV6-3	TGTGCCAGCAGCAACCTAAGACTAGCGGGAGGGGATGAGCAGTTCTTC	CASSNLRLAGGDEQFF
TRBD1	TRBJ1-1	once	TRBV19	TGTGCCGCCCGACGGCAGGGGGCCATGAACACTGAAGCTTTCTTT	CAARRQGAMNTEAFF
NA	TRBJ2-1	NA	TRBV18	TGTGCCAGCTCACCGGTGGACTATTGGTCCTACAATGAGCAGTTCTTC	CASSPVDYWSYNEQFF
NA	TRBJ1-1	NA	TRBV6-5	TGTGCCAGCAGTTACTCTAGGGGGGGCACTGAAGCTTTCTTT	CASSYSRGGTEAFF
TRBD1	TRBJ1-2	NA	TRBV11-3	TGTGCCAGCAGCCTCCGGACAGGGACCTACACCTTC	CASSLRTGTYTF
NA	TRBJ2-2	NA	TRBV9	TGTGCCAGCAGCGTGTCTAGTCGCACCGGGGAGCTGTTTTTT	CASSVSSRTGELFF
TRBD1	TRBJ1-3	NA	TRBV7-8	TGTGCCAGCAGCACAGGGGCAGGAAACACCATATATTTT	CASSTGAGNTIYF
TRBD2	TRBJ2-2	NA	TRBV18	TGTGCCAGCTCCCGAGTTAGACCCGACCGGACTAGCGGGAGTCGTGCCACCGGGGAGCTGTTTTTT	CASSRVRPDRTSGSRATGELFF
NA	TRBJ2-1	NA	TRBV28	TGTGCCAGCAGTTTCCTCGGTGGGGGGATCAACAATGAGCAGTTCTTC	CASSFLGGGINNEQFF
NA	TRBJ1-6	NA	TRBV2	TGTGCCGTCAAGGGGGAGTTTAATTCACCCCTCCACTTT	CAVKGEFNSPLHF
NA	TRBJ1-6	NA	TRBV25-1	TGTGCCAGCAGGCAGACAGTAGATAATTCACCCCTCCACTTT	CASRQTVDNSPLHF
NA	TRBJ1-4	NA	TRBV2	TGTGCCAGCAGCCCCGAGGTTACTAATGAAAAACTGTTTTTT	CASSPEVTNEKLFF
NA	TRBJ1-6	NA	TRBV9	TGTGCCAGCAGCGTAGTTGAGAATTCACCCCTCCACTTT	CASSVVENSPLHF
TRBD2	TRBJ2-5	NA	TRBV29-1	TGCAGCGTCGTTCCTCTATGGGCGGGGGGACTTCTAAGTACGGCGCAGTACTTC	CSVVPLWAGGLLSTAQYF
NA	TRBJ1-6	NA	TRBV15	TGTGCCACCTCCCGAGCAGGGAAGAATTCACCCCTCCACTTT	CATSRAGKNSPLHF
TRBD1	TRBJ2-5	NA	TRBV27	TGTGCCAGCAGCCGGGACAGAGGTGAGACCCAGTACTTC	CASSRDRGETQYF
NA	TRBJ1-2	NA	TRBV15	TGTGCCACCAGCAGAGATAATGTCTATGGCTACACCTTC	CATSRDNVYGYTF